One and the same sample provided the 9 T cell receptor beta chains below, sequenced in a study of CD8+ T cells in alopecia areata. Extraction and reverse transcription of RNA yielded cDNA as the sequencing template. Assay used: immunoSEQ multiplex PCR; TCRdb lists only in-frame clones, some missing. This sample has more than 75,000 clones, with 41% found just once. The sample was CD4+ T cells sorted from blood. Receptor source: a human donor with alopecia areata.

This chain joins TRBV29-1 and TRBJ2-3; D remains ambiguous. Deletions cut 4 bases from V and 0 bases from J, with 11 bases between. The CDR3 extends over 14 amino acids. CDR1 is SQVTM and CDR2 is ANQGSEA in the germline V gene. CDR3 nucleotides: TGCAGCGTTGCTTCAGGATATAGCACAGATACGCAGTATTTT. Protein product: CSVASGYSTDTQYF.

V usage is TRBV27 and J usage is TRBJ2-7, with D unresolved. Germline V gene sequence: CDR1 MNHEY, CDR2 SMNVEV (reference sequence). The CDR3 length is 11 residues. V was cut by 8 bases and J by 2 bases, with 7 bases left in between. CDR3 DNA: TGTGCCAGCGGTACCCCCTACGAGCAGTACTTC. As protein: CASGTPYEQYF.

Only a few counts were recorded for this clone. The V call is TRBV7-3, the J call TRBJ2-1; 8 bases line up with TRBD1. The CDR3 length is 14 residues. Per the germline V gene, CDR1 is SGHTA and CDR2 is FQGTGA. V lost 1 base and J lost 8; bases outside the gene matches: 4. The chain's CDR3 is CASSLIGQGDEQFF. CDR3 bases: TGTGCCAGCAGCTTAATCGGACAGGGCGATGAGCAGTTCTTC.

The CDR3 reads CATSRDLSQSYEQYF. DNA for the CDR3: TGTGCCACCAGCAGAGATCTAAGTCAGTCCTACGAGCAGTACTTC. The V call is TRBV15, the J call TRBJ2-7, with D uncertain. Deletions cut 0 bases from V and 1 base from J, with 10 bases between. CDR3 length: 15 amino acids. Germline assignment: CDR1 LNHNV and CDR2 YYDKDF (reference sequence).

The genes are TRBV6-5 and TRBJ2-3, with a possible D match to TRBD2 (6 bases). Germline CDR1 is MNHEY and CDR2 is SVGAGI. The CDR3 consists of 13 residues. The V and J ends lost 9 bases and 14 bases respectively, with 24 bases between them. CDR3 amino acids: CASTNGGSRSVYF. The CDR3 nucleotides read TGTGCCAGTACTAACGGGGGTTCGAGGAGCGTGTATTTT.

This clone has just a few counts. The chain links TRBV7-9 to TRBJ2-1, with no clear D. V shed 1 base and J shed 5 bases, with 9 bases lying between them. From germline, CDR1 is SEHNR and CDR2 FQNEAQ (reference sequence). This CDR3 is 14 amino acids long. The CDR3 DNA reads TGTGCCAGCAGCTTAGGGGCCGGCAACAATGAGCAGTTCTTC. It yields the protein CASSLGAGNNEQFF.

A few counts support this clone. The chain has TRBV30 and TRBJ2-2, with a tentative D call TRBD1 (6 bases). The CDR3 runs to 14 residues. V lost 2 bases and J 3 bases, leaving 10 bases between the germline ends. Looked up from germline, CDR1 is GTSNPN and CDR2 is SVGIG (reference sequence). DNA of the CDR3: TGTGCCTGGAGTCGAGGGGGAGACACCGGGGAGCTGTTTTTT. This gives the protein CAWSRGGDTGELFF.

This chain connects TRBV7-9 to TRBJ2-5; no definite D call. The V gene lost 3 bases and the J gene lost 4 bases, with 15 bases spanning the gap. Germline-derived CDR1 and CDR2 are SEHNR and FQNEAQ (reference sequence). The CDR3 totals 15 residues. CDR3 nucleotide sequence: TGTGCCAGCAGCTTTCTTGGTGGTTTTGGAGAGACCCAGTACTTC. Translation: CASSFLGGFGETQYF.

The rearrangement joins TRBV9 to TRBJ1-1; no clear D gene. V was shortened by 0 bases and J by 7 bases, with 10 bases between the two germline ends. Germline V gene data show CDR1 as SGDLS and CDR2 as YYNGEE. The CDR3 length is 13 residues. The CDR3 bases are TGTGCCAGCAGCGTAGCTCCCAGCGATGAAGCTTTCTTT. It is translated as CASSVAPSDEAFF.